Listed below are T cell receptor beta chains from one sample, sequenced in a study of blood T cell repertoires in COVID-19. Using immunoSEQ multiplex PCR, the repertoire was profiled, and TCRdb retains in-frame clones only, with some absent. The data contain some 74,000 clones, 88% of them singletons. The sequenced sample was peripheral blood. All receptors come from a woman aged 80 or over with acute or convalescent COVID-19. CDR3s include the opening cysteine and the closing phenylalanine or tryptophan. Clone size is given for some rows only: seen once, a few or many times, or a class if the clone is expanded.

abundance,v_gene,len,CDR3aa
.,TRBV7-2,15,CASSSMAGDSYEQYF
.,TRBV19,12,CASRGQGLGYTF
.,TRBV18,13,CASSPLEAETQYF
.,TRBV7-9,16,CASSLASLTNTGELFF
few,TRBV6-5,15,CASREGNQIYNEQFF
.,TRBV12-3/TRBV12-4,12,CASSSDSVTQYF
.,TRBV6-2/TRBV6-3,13,CASSSTGSYEQYF
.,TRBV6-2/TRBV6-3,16,CASTPSGTSSYNEQFF
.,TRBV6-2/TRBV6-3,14,CASSLQDGNTEAFF
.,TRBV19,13,CASSMNRDTEAFF
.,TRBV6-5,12,CASIIRGSGAFF
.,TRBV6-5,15,CASRALQLAKNIQYF
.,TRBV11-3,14,CASSPRSGKGEQFF
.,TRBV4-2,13,CASSQDQTDTQYF
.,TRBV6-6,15,CASRSPRGASYGYTF
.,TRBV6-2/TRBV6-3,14,CASSEESLDTEAFF
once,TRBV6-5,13,CASRPRTDTEAFF
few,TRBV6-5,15,CASIAAVQGTYEQYF
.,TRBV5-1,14,CASRTNRENTEAFF
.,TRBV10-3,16,CAISDNTGQNYYEQYF
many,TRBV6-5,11,CASSRQNEAFF
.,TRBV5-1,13,CASSPGPGDTQYF
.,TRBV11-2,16,CASSLDGDRANTEAFF
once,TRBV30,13,CAWSEVGKNEQFF
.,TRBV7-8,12,CASSRSGGGQFF
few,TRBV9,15,CASRPTGQGTDTQYF
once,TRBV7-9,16,CASSLVGFSEGHEQYF